These 27 T cell receptor beta chains originate from one sample sequenced in a study of CD8+ T cells in alopecia areata. RNA extraction was followed by reverse transcription into cDNA, which acted as the sequencing template. Assay used: immunoSEQ multiplex PCR; TCRdb lists only in-frame clones, some missing. The data show about 100,000 clones, with 59% seen just once and approximately 22% held by the top ten. The sequencing sample was made of CD8+ T cells sorted from blood. Every receptor here comes from a human donor in good health.

The chain has TRBV5-1 and TRBJ2-7; TRBD1 matches 8 bases. The V and J ends lost 2 bases and 2 bases, in that order; junction bases with no gene match: 6. Germline V lookup: CDR1 SGHRS, CDR2 YFSETQ. This CDR3 region has 15 residues. This CDR3 is CASSFGQGAPYEQYF. CDR3 nucleotides: TGCGCCAGCAGCTTCGGACAGGGAGCCCCCTACGAGCAGTACTTC. Full variable domain (rest looked up from reference TRBV5-1 and TRBJ2-7): KAGVTQTPRYLIKTRGQQVTLSCSPISGHRSVSWYQQTPGQGLQFLFEYFSETQRNKGNFPGRFSGRQFSNSRSEMNVSTLELGDSALYLCASSFGQGAPYEQYFGPGTRLTVT.

The chain combines TRBV27 with TRBJ2-2; D is undetermined. CDR3 length equals 13 residues. Germline V gene data show CDR1 as MNHEY and CDR2 as SMNVEV (reference sequence). Trimming stripped 0 bases from V and 5 bases from J, with 4 bases between. CDR3 region: CASSLSQTGELFF. CDR3 in DNA: TGTGCCAGCAGTTTATCGCAGACCGGGGAGCTGTTTTTT.

The table lists this clone with a few counts. The chain uses TRBV5-4 and TRBJ2-7, with D possibly called TRBD1 or TRBD2 (5 bases each). V was pared by 3 bases and J by 0 bases, with 10 bases between. This CDR3 is built from 14 residues. Germline V lookup: CDR1 SGHNT, CDR2 YYREEE (reference sequence). CDR3 nucleotides: TGTGCCAGCAGCTACGGGGCCGGCTCCTACGAGCAGTACTTC. This codes for CASSYGAGSYEQYF.

In this sample, this clone turned up once. The V call is TRBV5-6, the J call TRBJ2-2; the D is unclear. The CDR3 length is 12 residues. Looked up from germline, CDR1 is SGHDT and CDR2 is YYEEEE. Trimming left V 1 base short and J 4 bases short, with 2 bases between. The CDR3 nucleotides are TGTGCCAGCAGCTTGTCCACCGGGGAGCTGTTTTTT. Its translation: CASSLSTGELFF.

The V gene is TRBV4-3, the J gene TRBJ2-3; possibly TRBD2 for D (7 bases). This CDR3 is built from 18 residues. Trimming shortened V by 0 bases and J by 2 bases, and 18 bases separated the two germline ends. In germline, CDR1 is LGHNA, CDR2 YSLEER. This chain's CDR3 is CASSQDPGAGAYTDTQYF. The CDR3 DNA sequence: TGCGCCAGCAGCCAAGACCCCGGGGCGGGGGCATACACAGATACGCAGTATTTT.

The chain uses TRBV7-9 and TRBJ2-5, with D possibly being TRBD1 or TRBD2 (5 bases each). Germline values: CDR1 SEHNR, CDR2 FQNEAQ (reference sequence). V lost 7 bases and J 3 bases, leaving 12 bases between the germline ends. The CDR3 contains 13 residues. The CDR3 sequence: CASTPRGEETQYF. As DNA, the CDR3 is TGTGCCAGCACCCCGAGAGGGGAAGAGACCCAGTACTTC.

This clone was seen only a few times. The rearrangement links TRBV4-3 to TRBJ1-1; D unresolved. The V end was cut by 2 bases, the J end by 1 base, with 5 bases between. This CDR3 spans 13 amino acids. The germline V gene has CDR1 LGHNA and CDR2 YSLEER. CDR3 nucleotides: TGCGCCAGCAGCCAAATACCGAACACTGAAGCTTTCTTT. As protein: CASSQIPNTEAFF.

The chain carries TRBV4-3 and TRBJ1-2, with D perhaps TRBD1 (6 bases). Trimming took 0 bases from V and 1 from J, leaving 15 bases between them. The germline gives CDR1 LGHNA, CDR2 YSLEER. This CDR3 region has 17 residues. The CDR3 sequence is CASSQDGGQELNYGYTF. In DNA, the CDR3 is TGCGCCAGCAGCCAAGACGGGGGACAAGAACTTAACTATGGCTACACCTTC.

This chain joins TRBV7-8 and TRBJ2-7; 8 bases are a match to TRBD1. Per germline, CDR1 SGHVS and CDR2 FQNEAQ. The CDR3 sequence is 14 residues long. After removal of 2 bases from V and 3 bases from J, the junction contained 3 bases not matched to a gene. The CDR3 reads CASSLPGGGYEQYF. In nucleotides, the CDR3 is TGTGCCAGCAGCTTACCAGGGGGCGGCTACGAGCAGTACTTC.

The chain recombines TRBV6-5 with TRBJ2-6; unclear D gene. V was pared by 0 bases and J by 0 bases, with 6 bases between. This CDR3 is built from 16 residues. CDR1 and CDR2 (germline): MNHEY, SVGAGI. The CDR3 is CASSYSGGSGANVLTF. The CDR3 DNA is TGTGCCAGCAGTTACTCCGGCGGCTCTGGGGCCAACGTCCTGACTTTC.

The CDR3 spells CAISARIRDRGIHGYGYTF. The CDR3 coding sequence is TGTGCCATCAGTGCCCGTATACGGGACAGGGGCATTCATGGCTATGGCTACACCTTC. This chain links TRBV10-3 with TRBJ1-2; 10 bases map to TRBD1. Per the germline V gene, CDR1 is ENHRY and CDR2 is SYGVKD. There are 19 residues in the CDR3. V trimming: 4 bases; J trimming: 4 bases; junction bases outside the gene matches: 18.

This clone was seen a few times. V and J are TRBV4-1 and TRBJ1-5; 11 nucleotides align to TRBD1. Unmatched junction bases numbered 12, after V lost 5 bases and J lost 0 bases. CDR3 length: 19 amino acids. The germline V gene encodes CDR1 MGHRA and CDR2 YSYEKL. Here the CDR3 reads CASSTIPGTGGISNQPQHF. CDR3 coding DNA: TGCGCCAGCAGCACAATTCCCGGGACAGGGGGGATTAGCAATCAGCCCCAGCATTTT.

This chain uses TRBV6-1 with TRBJ1-2; tentatively, D is TRBD1 (5 bases). The CDR3 length is 13 residues. V was shortened by 8 bases and J by 8 bases, with 18 bases between the two germline ends. Germline V gene data show CDR1 as MNHNS and CDR2 as SASEGT. The chain's CDR3 is CASSIEPGQGYTF. The CDR3 nucleotides read TGTGCCAGCTCGATTGAACCAGGGCAAGGCTACACCTTC.

The chain uses TRBV13 and TRBJ1-4; a possible D gene is TRBD1 (5 bases). Germline assignment: CDR1 PRHDT and CDR2 FYEKMQ (reference sequence). Trimming took off 2 bases at V and 7 bases at J, with 11 bases between the two ends. There are 14 residues in the CDR3. CDR3 loop: CASSLTGLGEKLFF. The CDR3 DNA sequence: TGTGCCAGCAGCTTAACGGGACTTGGTGAAAAACTGTTTTTT.

V gene TRBV30 combines with J gene TRBJ1-4; no reliable D call. The CDR3 has 11 residues. CDR1 and CDR2 (germline): GTSNPN, SVGIG (reference sequence). The V and J ends lost 5 bases and 5 bases respectively, with 6 bases between them. CDR3 protein: CAWSFNEKLFF. The CDR3 DNA reads TGTGCCTGGTCCTTCAATGAAAAACTGTTTTTT.

The chain is built from TRBV7-9 and TRBJ2-7, with 9 bases fitting TRBD1. V lost 4 bases to trimming and J lost 6 bases; unmatched junction nucleotides: 4. The CDR3 contains 13 residues. The germline V gene has CDR1 SEHNR and CDR2 FQNEAQ (reference sequence). This CDR3 reads CASSSTGGGEQYF. CDR3 nucleotides: TGTGCCAGCAGCTCCACAGGGGGCGGCGAGCAGTACTTC.

The rearrangement links TRBV29-1 to TRBJ1-2; 8 bases are shared with TRBD1. The junction had 7 bases not matched to a gene; V was cut back by 3 bases and J by 4 bases. Germline V gene sequence: CDR1 SQVTM, CDR2 ANQGSEA. There are 14 residues in the CDR3. CDR3 nucleotide sequence: TGCAGCGTTGAGTCGGACAGGGCTCTCTATGGCTACACCTTC. Residues: CSVESDRALYGYTF.

This clone was detected a few times. The gene calls are TRBV2 and TRBJ2-7; 8 bases match TRBD1. Per germline, CDR1 SNHLY and CDR2 FYNNEI. CDR3 size: 15 residues. The junction had 8 bases not matched to a gene; V was cut back by 1 base and J by 6 bases. This CDR3 is CASSEVGQGAVEQYF. The CDR3 DNA is TGTGCCAGCAGTGAAGTCGGCCAGGGGGCGGTCGAGCAGTACTTC.

J is TRBJ2-3 and V is TRBV4-3, with TRBD2 identical over 10 bases. V lost 0 bases to trimming and J lost 0 bases; unmatched junction nucleotides: 15. The CDR3 is 21 amino acids. In germline, CDR1 is LGHNA, CDR2 YSLEER. In nucleotides, the CDR3 is TGCGCCAGCAGCCAAGATCCTAGCGGGGGACCTTCCAGATGTAGCACAGATACGCAGTATTTT. This gives the protein CASSQDPSGGPSRCSTDTQYF.

This clone was recorded only once. V and J are TRBV12-5 and TRBJ1-1; no reliable D call. V shed 7 bases and J shed 4 bases, with 13 bases lying between them. CDR1 LGHNT and CDR2 FRNRAP come from the germline V gene. This CDR3 contains 13 residues. The CDR3 sequence: CASAPTASTEAFF. As DNA, the CDR3 is TGTGCTAGTGCCCCCACAGCGTCCACTGAAGCTTTCTTT.

This clone was picked up a small number of times. The chain links TRBV13 to TRBJ2-5, with TRBD1 as a possible D gene (6 bases). The germline V and J ends were trimmed by 5 bases and 4 bases, with 17 bases remaining between them. This CDR3 contains 15 residues. The germline gives CDR1 PRHDT, CDR2 FYEKMQ (reference sequence). The CDR3 is CASSQTGNYGETQYF. DNA for the CDR3: TGTGCCAGCAGCCAAACAGGGAATTATGGAGAGACCCAGTACTTC.

This sequence joins TRBV13 and TRBJ2-5; 7 bases are a match to TRBD2. V lost 5 bases to trimming and J lost 1 base; unmatched junction nucleotides: 4. Germline CDR1 reads PRHDT; CDR2 reads FYEKMQ (reference sequence). The CDR3 totals 14 residues. CDR3 nucleotides: TGTGCCAGCAGCCTCTCGGGGGGCCAAGAGACCCAGTACTTC. This encodes CASSLSGGQETQYF.

The chain combines TRBV19 with TRBJ1-5; unclear D gene. This CDR3 region has 16 residues. Germline V gene data show CDR1 as LNHDA and CDR2 as SQIVND (reference sequence). V lost 3 bases and J lost 8, with 20 bases in between. In DNA form, the CDR3 reads TGTGCCAGTAGTATCCCAACGACGGACCTTTTGGAGCCCCAGCATTTT. Translating gives CASSIPTTDLLEPQHF.

This chain connects TRBV29-1 to TRBJ2-1; D not certain. Germline CDR1 SQVTM, CDR2 ANQGSEA. The CDR3 extends over 12 amino acids. V lost 2 bases to trimming and J lost 7 bases, with 9 bases between them. Here the CDR3 reads CSVEKVGNEQFF. DNA of the CDR3: TGCAGCGTTGAAAAGGTGGGGAATGAGCAGTTCTTC.

The chain recombines TRBV27 with TRBJ1-6; TRBD1 is a possible D gene (5 bases). CDR3 size: 14 residues. Germline V gives CDR1 MNHEY, CDR2 SMNVEV (reference sequence). Trimming cost V 8 bases and J 3 bases, with 11 bases left between them. As DNA, the CDR3 is TGTGCCAGCCGCCAGGGCGTCTATAATTCACCCCTCCACTTT. Its protein is CASRQGVYNSPLHF.

Only a few counts were recorded for this clone. This chain joins TRBV7-6 and TRBJ1-1, with D perhaps TRBD1 (5 bases). In germline, CDR1 is SGHVS, CDR2 FNYEAQ. V lost 7 bases, J lost 4 bases, and 13 bases lay in between. The CDR3 is made up of 13 amino acids. The CDR3: CASKPGLATEAFF. CDR3 DNA: TGTGCCAGCAAACCAGGGCTTGCCACTGAAGCTTTCTTT.

V usage is TRBV4-3 and J usage is TRBJ1-5; a possible D gene is TRBD1 (6 bases). The CDR3 spans 18 residues. Per the germline V gene, CDR1 is LGHNA and CDR2 is YSLEER. Between the trimmed V and J ends, which lost 4 bases and 0 bases, there was a span of 19 bases. This CDR3 reads CASSPDYRDFDSNQPQHF. The CDR3 region has the DNA TGCGCCAGCAGCCCGGACTACAGGGATTTCGATAGCAATCAGCCCCAGCATTTT.